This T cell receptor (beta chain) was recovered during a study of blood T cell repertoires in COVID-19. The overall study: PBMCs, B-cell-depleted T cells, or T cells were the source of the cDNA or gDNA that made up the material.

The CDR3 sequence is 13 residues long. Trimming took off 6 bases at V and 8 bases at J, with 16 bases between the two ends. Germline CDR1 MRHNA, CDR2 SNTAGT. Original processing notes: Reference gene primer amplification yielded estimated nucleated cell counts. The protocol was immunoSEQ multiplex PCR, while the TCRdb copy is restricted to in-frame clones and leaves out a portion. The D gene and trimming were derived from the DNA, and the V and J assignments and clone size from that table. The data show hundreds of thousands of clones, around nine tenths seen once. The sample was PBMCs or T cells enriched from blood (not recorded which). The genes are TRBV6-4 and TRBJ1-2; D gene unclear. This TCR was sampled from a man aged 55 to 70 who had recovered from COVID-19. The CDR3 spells CASRTENSEGYTF. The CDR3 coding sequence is TGTGCCAGCAGAACGGAGAACTCCGAAGGCTACACCTTC.